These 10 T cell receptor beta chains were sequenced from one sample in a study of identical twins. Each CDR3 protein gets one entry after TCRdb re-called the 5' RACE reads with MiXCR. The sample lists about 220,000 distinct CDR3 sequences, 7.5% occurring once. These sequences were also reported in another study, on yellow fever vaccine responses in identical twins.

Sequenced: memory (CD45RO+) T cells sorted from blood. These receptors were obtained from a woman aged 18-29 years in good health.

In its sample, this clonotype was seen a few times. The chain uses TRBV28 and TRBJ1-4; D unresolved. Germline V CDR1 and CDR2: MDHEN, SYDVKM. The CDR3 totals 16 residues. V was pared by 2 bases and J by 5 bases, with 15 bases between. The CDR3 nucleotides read TGTGCCAGCAGTTTAGGAGCAGGCAATAGAAATGAAAAACTGTTTTTT. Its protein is CASSLGAGNRNEKLFF.

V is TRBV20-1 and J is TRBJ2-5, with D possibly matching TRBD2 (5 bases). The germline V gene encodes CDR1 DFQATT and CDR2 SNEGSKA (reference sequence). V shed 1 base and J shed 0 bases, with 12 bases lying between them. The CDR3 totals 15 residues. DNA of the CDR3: TGCAGTGCTAGAGTTTCTAAGGGAGACCAAGAGACCCAGTACTTC. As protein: CSARVSKGDQETQYF.

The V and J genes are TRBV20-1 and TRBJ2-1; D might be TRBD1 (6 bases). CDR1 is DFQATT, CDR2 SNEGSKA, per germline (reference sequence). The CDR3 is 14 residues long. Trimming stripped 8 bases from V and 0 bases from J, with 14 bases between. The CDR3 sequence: CSSFPDSSYNEQFF. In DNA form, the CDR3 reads TGCAGTTCTTTCCCGGACAGCTCCTACAATGAGCAGTTCTTC.

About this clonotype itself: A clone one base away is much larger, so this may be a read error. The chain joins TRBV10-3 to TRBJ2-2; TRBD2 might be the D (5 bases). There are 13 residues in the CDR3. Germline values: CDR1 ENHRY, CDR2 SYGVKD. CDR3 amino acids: CANSERDTGELFF. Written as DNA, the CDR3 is TGTGCCAACAGTGAGAGGGACACCGGGGAGCTGTTTTTT.

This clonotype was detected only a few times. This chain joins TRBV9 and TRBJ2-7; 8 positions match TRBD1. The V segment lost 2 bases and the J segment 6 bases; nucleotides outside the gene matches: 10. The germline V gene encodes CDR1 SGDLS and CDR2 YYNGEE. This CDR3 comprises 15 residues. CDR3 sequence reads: CASSVGQGNSREQYF. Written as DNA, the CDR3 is TGTGCCAGCAGCGTTGGACAGGGCAATTCTCGCGAGCAGTACTTC.

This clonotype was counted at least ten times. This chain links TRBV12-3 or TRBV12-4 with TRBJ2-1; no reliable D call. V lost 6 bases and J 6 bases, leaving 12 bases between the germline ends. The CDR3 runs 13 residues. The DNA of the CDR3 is TGTGCCAGCAGCCAGACCCCGGTCAATGAGCAGTTCTTC. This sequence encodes CASSQTPVNEQFF.

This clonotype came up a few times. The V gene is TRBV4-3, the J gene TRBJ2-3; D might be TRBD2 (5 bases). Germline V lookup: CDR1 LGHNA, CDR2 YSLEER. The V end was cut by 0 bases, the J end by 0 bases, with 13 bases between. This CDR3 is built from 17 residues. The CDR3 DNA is TGCGCCAGCAGCCAAGACCGCAGCGGCCTCAGCACAGATACGCAGTATTTT. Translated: CASSQDRSGLSTDTQYF.

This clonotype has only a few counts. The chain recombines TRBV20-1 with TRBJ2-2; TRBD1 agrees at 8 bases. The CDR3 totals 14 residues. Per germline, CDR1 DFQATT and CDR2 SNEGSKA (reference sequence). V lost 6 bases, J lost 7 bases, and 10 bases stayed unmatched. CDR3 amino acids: CSAKRTGGIGELFF. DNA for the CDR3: TGCAGTGCGAAAAGAACAGGGGGAATCGGGGAGCTGTTTTTT.

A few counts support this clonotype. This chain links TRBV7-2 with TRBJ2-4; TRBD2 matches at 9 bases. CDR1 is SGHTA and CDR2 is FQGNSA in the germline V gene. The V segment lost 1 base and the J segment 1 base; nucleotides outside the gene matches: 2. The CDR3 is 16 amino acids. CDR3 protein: CASSLGAGGAKNIQYF. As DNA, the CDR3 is TGTGCCAGCAGCTTAGGGGCGGGAGGGGCCAAAAACATTCAGTACTTC.

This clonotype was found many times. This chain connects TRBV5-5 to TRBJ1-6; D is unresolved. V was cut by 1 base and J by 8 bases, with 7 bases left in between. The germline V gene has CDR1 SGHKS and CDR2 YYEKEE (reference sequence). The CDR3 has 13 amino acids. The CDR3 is CASSLSPDSPLHF. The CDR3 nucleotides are TGTGCCAGCAGCTTGTCCCCGGATTCACCCCTCCACTTT.